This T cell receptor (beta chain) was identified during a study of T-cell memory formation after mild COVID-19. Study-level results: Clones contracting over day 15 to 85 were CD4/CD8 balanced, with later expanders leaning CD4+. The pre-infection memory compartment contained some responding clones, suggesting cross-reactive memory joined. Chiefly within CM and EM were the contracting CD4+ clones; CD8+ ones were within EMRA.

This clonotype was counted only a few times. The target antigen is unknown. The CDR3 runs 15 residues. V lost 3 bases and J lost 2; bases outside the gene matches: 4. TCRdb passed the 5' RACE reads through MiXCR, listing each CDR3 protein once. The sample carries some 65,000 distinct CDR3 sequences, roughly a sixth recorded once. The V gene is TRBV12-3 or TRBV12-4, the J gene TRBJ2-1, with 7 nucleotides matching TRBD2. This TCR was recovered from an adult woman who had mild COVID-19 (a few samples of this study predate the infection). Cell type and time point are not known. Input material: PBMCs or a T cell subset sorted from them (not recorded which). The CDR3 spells CASSLGGVAYNEQFF. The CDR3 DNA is TGTGCCAGCAGTTTGGGGGGGGTGGCCTACAATGAGCAGTTCTTC.